The TCR beta chain under discussion was sequenced for a study of cytomegalovirus exposure and HLA in healthy donors. Regarding this clone: Its antigen is unidentified.

Broader study findings: Trimming of TCR beta V- and J-genes showed a link, identified in a later analysis, to a missense DCLRE1C variant. A later analysis by the authors found several of the most significant clusters apparently linked to common viral pathogens. While the bulk of TCR sequences proved rare, some public TCRs turned up in many donors. Certain sequence variants were highly shared and formed a cluster, and this cluster was likely a sequencing artifact.

PCR involved 60 Vbeta and 13 Jbeta primers. The table came from immunoSEQ multiplex PCR; TCRdb's copy has only in-frame clones and leaves some out. Found here are 120,000 or so clones, roughly 87% of them singletons; the top ten hold around 1.6%. The sequence came from a woman younger than 35 in good health and CMV-seronegative. Material for sequencing was PBMCs.

The chain's CDR3 is CASSLRQQGYEQYF. In DNA form, the CDR3 reads TGTGCCAGCAGCTTGCGCCAACAGGGCTACGAGCAGTACTTC. This chain joins TRBV11-3 and TRBJ2-7; D perhaps matches TRBD1 (6 bases). CDR1 is SGHNT and CDR2 is YENEEA in the germline V gene. The V end was cut by 3 bases, the J end by 3 bases, with 12 bases between. This CDR3 comprises 14 residues.